This T cell receptor beta chain was found in a study of blood T cell repertoires in COVID-19. Looking at the study overall: Both acute and convalescent COVID-19 samples were obtained from the United States, Italy and Spain. Sources were T cells, B-cell-depleted T cells, or PBMCs; the material itself was cDNA or gDNA.

Germline V lookup: CDR1 SGHNT, CDR2 YENEEA. Trimming cost V 5 bases and J 12 bases; bases outside gene matches: 12. The CDR3 extends over 13 amino acids. In the source study's methods: The authors estimated nucleated cell counts from reference gene primer amplification. Here immunoSEQ multiplex PCR was the method, and the copy in TCRdb shows in-frame clones only, minus some. V and J calls and clone size are given by that table; D and trimming were obtained from the DNA. Seen here are some 350,000 clones, 91% observed once, and the top ten hold approximately 3.5%. This sequence was found in a young woman who had recovered from COVID-19. V gene TRBV11-3 combines with J gene TRBJ1-1, with 7 bases lining up with TRBD1. Material: peripheral blood. The CDR3 sequence: CASSHRGRPETFF. CDR3 in DNA: TGTGCCAGCAGCCACAGGGGCCGCCCGGAGACTTTCTTT.